The rows below give T cell receptor beta chains drawn from one sample of a study of blood T cell repertoires in COVID-19. The table came from immunoSEQ multiplex PCR; TCRdb's copy has only in-frame clones and leaves some out. The repertoire includes about 190,000 clones, less than 85% of them detected once, and about 3.5% sits in the top ten. Sequencing used PBMCs or T cells enriched from blood (not recorded which). All receptors derive from a woman aged 30 to 39 who had recovered from COVID-19. The CDR3 runs from the conserved cysteine through the conserved F or W. The order of the fields is J gene, V gene, D gene, clone size, CDR3 protein, CDR3 DNA. D genes are given only for firm matches. Not all rows give a size; the values are once, few, many and, for expanded clones, a class.

j_call: TRBJ2-3
v_call: TRBV24-1
d_call: TRBD2
clone_size: NA
cdr3_aa: CATSENSGNTDTQYF
cdr3_nt: TGTGCCACCAGTGAAAATAGCGGGAACACAGATACGCAGTATTTT

j_call: TRBJ1-5
v_call: TRBV4-1
d_call: NA
clone_size: once
cdr3_aa: CASSQAGNQPQHF
cdr3_nt: TGCGCCAGCAGCCAGGCAGGGAATCAGCCCCAGCATTTT

j_call: TRBJ1-1
v_call: TRBV21-1
d_call: NA
clone_size: NA
cdr3_aa: CASSKEGPVMNTEAFF
cdr3_nt: TGTGCCAGCAGCAAAGAGGGGCCTGTTATGAACACTGAAGCTTTCTTT

j_call: TRBJ2-1
v_call: TRBV6-1
d_call: NA
clone_size: NA
cdr3_aa: CASSELDWNGYNEQFF
cdr3_nt: TGTGCCAGCAGTGAGCTCGACTGGAACGGGTACAATGAGCAGTTCTTC

j_call: TRBJ1-1
v_call: TRBV19
d_call: TRBD1
clone_size: NA
cdr3_aa: CASTGDMNTEAFF
cdr3_nt: TGTGCGTCGACAGGGGACATGAACACTGAAGCTTTCTTT

j_call: TRBJ2-7
v_call: TRBV2
d_call: TRBD2
clone_size: NA
cdr3_aa: CASSDLAGGPREQYF
cdr3_nt: TGTGCCAGCAGTGACCTAGCGGGAGGGCCCCGCGAGCAGTACTTC

j_call: TRBJ2-7
v_call: TRBV11-3
d_call: NA
clone_size: few
cdr3_aa: CASSLDRSGEQYF
cdr3_nt: TGTGCCAGCAGCTTAGACAGGTCGGGGGAGCAGTACTTC

j_call: TRBJ2-1
v_call: TRBV19
d_call: NA
clone_size: NA
cdr3_aa: CASTQGYNEQFF
cdr3_nt: TGTGCCAGTACCCAGGGTTACAATGAGCAGTTCTTC

j_call: TRBJ1-1
v_call: TRBV11-2
d_call: NA
clone_size: NA
cdr3_aa: CASSLSRMDTEAFF
cdr3_nt: TGTGCCAGCAGCTTAAGTAGAATGGACACTGAAGCTTTCTTT

j_call: TRBJ1-6
v_call: TRBV5-1
d_call: NA
clone_size: NA
cdr3_aa: CASSLGQAYNSPLHF
cdr3_nt: TGCGCCAGCAGCTTGGGACAAGCCTATAATTCACCCCTCCACTTT

j_call: TRBJ1-5
v_call: TRBV27
d_call: TRBD1
clone_size: NA
cdr3_aa: CASSMGQVGSNQPQHF
cdr3_nt: TGTGCCAGCAGTATGGGACAGGTCGGGTCAAATCAGCCCCAGCATTTT

j_call: TRBJ1-5
v_call: TRBV5-6
d_call: NA
clone_size: few
cdr3_aa: CASSLLGPTSNQPQHF
cdr3_nt: TGTGCCAGCAGCTTGTTGGGCCCCACGAGCAATCAGCCCCAGCATTTT

j_call: TRBJ2-1
v_call: TRBV6-2/TRBV6-3
d_call: NA
clone_size: once
cdr3_aa: CASSPTSPSSYNEQFF
cdr3_nt: TGTGCCAGCAGCCCTACTAGTCCTAGCTCCTACAATGAGCAGTTCTTC

j_call: TRBJ2-3
v_call: TRBV6-5
d_call: TRBD2
clone_size: NA
cdr3_aa: CASRLLAGESDTQYF
cdr3_nt: TGTGCCAGCAGGTTGCTAGCGGGAGAATCAGATACGCAGTATTTT

j_call: TRBJ1-5
v_call: TRBV5-1
d_call: NA
clone_size: NA
cdr3_aa: CASSSGEPNQPQHF
cdr3_nt: TGCGCCAGCAGTTCAGGTGAGCCCAATCAGCCCCAGCATTTT

j_call: TRBJ2-2
v_call: TRBV18
d_call: TRBD1
clone_size: NA
cdr3_aa: CASSSGTGNTGELFF
cdr3_nt: TGTGCCAGCTCCTCCGGGACAGGCAACACCGGGGAGCTGTTTTTT

j_call: TRBJ1-1
v_call: TRBV5-1
d_call: NA
clone_size: NA
cdr3_aa: CASSEVAGKAEAFF
cdr3_nt: TGCGCCAGCAGCGAGGTGGCAGGGAAGGCTGAAGCTTTCTTT

j_call: TRBJ2-7
v_call: TRBV6-4
d_call: NA
clone_size: NA
cdr3_aa: CADGGPRAYEQYF
cdr3_nt: TGTGCCGACGGGGGGCCGCGAGCCTACGAGCAGTACTTC

j_call: TRBJ1-2
v_call: TRBV25-1
d_call: NA
clone_size: NA
cdr3_aa: CASSDRDYGYTF
cdr3_nt: TGTGCCAGCAGTGACAGGGACTATGGCTACACCTTC

j_call: TRBJ2-5
v_call: TRBV28
d_call: NA
clone_size: NA
cdr3_aa: CASSQRPVETQYF
cdr3_nt: TGTGCCAGCAGTCAACGTCCGGTAGAGACCCAGTACTTC

j_call: TRBJ2-1
v_call: TRBV7-9
d_call: NA
clone_size: NA
cdr3_aa: CASSFGARNEQFF
cdr3_nt: TGTGCCAGCAGCTTTGGGGCGCGCAATGAGCAGTTCTTC

j_call: TRBJ2-1
v_call: TRBV7-2
d_call: TRBD2
clone_size: NA
cdr3_aa: CASSSLSGGGAGNEQFF
cdr3_nt: TGTGCCAGCAGCTCATTGAGTGGCGGGGGGGCCGGCAATGAGCAGTTCTTC

j_call: TRBJ1-2
v_call: TRBV5-1
d_call: NA
clone_size: many
cdr3_aa: CASSLDGGNYGYTF
cdr3_nt: TGCGCCAGCAGCTTGGATGGGGGGAACTATGGCTACACCTTC

j_call: TRBJ2-5
v_call: TRBV21-1
d_call: NA
clone_size: few
cdr3_aa: CASSKAGLAGGKETQYF
cdr3_nt: TGTGCCAGCAGCAAAGCGGGACTAGCGGGAGGTAAAGAGACCCAGTACTTC

j_call: TRBJ1-2
v_call: TRBV10-1
d_call: NA
clone_size: NA
cdr3_aa: CASSESRGGSDGYTF
cdr3_nt: TGCGCCAGCAGTGAGTCGAGAGGAGGGTCTGATGGCTACACCTTC

j_call: TRBJ2-1
v_call: TRBV6-4
d_call: NA
clone_size: once
cdr3_aa: CASSDKAGDYNEQFF
cdr3_nt: TGTGCCAGCAGTGACAAGGCAGGGGACTACAATGAGCAGTTCTTC

j_call: TRBJ1-1
v_call: TRBV19
d_call: TRBD1
clone_size: NA
cdr3_aa: CASRKPGQEKEAFF
cdr3_nt: TGTGCCAGTAGGAAACCGGGACAGGAGAAAGAAGCTTTCTTT

j_call: TRBJ2-1
v_call: TRBV5-1
d_call: TRBD2
clone_size: few
cdr3_aa: CASSQRERDNEQFF
cdr3_nt: TGCGCCAGCAGCCAGCGGGAGAGGGACAATGAGCAGTTCTTC

j_call: TRBJ2-5
v_call: TRBV11-2
d_call: TRBD2
clone_size: NA
cdr3_aa: CASSPRGTSSETQYF
cdr3_nt: TGTGCCAGCAGCCCCCGCGGGACTAGCAGCGAGACCCAGTACTTC

j_call: TRBJ1-1
v_call: TRBV28
d_call: TRBD1
clone_size: NA
cdr3_aa: CASSFKQGAVNTEAFF
cdr3_nt: TGTGCCAGCAGTTTTAAACAGGGGGCTGTGAACACTGAAGCTTTCTTT

j_call: TRBJ2-5
v_call: TRBV24-1
d_call: NA
clone_size: NA
cdr3_aa: CATSDPGGQETQYF
cdr3_nt: TGTGCCACCAGTGATCCCGGCGGCCAAGAGACCCAGTACTTC

j_call: TRBJ2-2
v_call: TRBV28
d_call: TRBD2
clone_size: once
cdr3_aa: CASGAGDTGELFF
cdr3_nt: TGTGCCAGCGGTGCGGGGGACACCGGGGAGCTGTTTTTT